This T cell receptor beta chain appears in the sequencing data of a study of regulatory T cells in long-lasting Graves disease. About the research overall: Newly diagnosed Graves' patients took antithyroid drugs under 3 months.

This CDR3 is 14 amino acids long. The V end lost 3 bases, the J end lost 9 bases, and 12 bases lay between the germline ends. As to time point: newly diagnosed GD, antithyroid drugs for less than 3 months. The authors made the TCR library using RNA they extracted from PBMCs. This clonotype has a count of ten or more. For TCR beta, libraries came from iRepertoire HTBI primers and Arm-PCR of CDR3 regions. MiXCR, applied by TCRdb to the multiplex PCR reads, yields one record per CDR3 protein. The data hold about 540,000 distinct CDR3 sequences, with approximately 13% observed a single time. The same data also contributed to another study, on T cells in Graves' hyperthyroidism and ophthalmopathy. As that report states: HTBI primers were the set used in a first-round RT-PCR of the TCR CDR3. Clonotypes that were expanded in thyroid above 0.001 mostly appeared in blood too.

The sequence derives from a man younger than 45 with Graves disease. This specimen consisted of peripheral blood mononuclear cells (PBMCs), obtained at new diagnosis, from a patient treated with antithyroid drugs. V gene TRBV12-3 or TRBV12-4 combines with J gene TRBJ1-6; D remains ambiguous. The CDR3 DNA reads TGTGCCAGCAGTTTCAAAAGGGAGAGTTCACCCCTCCACTTT. Amino acids: CASSFKRESSPLHF.